This TCR beta chain was captured in a study of blood T cell repertoires in COVID-19. Turning to the study itself: Acute and convalescent COVID-19 samples came from the United States, Italy and Spain.

CDR1 SGHTA and CDR2 FQGTGA come from the germline V gene. The germline V and J ends were trimmed by 8 bases and 0 bases, with 5 bases remaining between them. This CDR3 is built from 12 residues. This table comes from immunoSEQ multiplex PCR, and its TCRdb copy is limited to in-frame clones, with some not included. The sample carries a few hundred thousand clones, approximately 90% recorded once. Sequenced sample: peripheral blood. The source of this sequence is a woman aged 25 to 39 with active or convalescent COVID-19. This chain links TRBV7-3 with TRBJ2-1; no clear D gene. The CDR3 here is CASPGSYNEQFF. The CDR3 DNA sequence: TGTGCCAGCCCAGGCTCCTACAATGAGCAGTTCTTC.